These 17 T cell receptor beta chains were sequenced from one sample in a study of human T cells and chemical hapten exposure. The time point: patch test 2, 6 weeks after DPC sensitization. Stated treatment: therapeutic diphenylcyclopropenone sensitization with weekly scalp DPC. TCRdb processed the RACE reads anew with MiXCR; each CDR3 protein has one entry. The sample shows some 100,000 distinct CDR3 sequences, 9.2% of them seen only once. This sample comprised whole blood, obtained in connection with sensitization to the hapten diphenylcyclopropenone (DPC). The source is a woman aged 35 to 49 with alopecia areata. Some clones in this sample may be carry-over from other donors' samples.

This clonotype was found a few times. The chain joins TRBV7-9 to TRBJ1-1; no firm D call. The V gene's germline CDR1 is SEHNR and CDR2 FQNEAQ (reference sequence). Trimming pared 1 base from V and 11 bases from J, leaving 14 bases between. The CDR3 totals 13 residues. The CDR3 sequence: CASSLVTGRAAFF. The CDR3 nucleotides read TGTGCCAGCAGCTTAGTAACGGGGAGGGCGGCTTTCTTT.

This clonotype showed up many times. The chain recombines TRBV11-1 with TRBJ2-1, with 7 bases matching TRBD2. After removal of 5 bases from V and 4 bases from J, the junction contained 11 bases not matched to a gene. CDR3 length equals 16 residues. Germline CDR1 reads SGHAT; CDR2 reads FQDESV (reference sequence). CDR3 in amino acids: CASSPRARGNYNEQFF. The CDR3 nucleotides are TGTGCCAGCAGCCCCAGGGCGCGGGGGAATTACAATGAGCAGTTCTTC.

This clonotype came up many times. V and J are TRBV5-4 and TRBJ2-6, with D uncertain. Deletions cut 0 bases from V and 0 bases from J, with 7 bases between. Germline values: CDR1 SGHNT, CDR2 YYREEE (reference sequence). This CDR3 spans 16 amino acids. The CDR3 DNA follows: TGTGCCAGCAGCTTGGCACGTCTCTCTGGGGCCAACGTCCTGACTTTC. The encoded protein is CASSLARLSGANVLTF.

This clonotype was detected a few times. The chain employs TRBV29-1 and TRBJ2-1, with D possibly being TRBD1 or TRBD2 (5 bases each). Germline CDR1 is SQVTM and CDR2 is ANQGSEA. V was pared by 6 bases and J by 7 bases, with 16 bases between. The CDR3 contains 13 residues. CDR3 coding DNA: TGCAGCGTCGGGGACGGGTCAGGGAATGAGCAGTTCTTC. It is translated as CSVGDGSGNEQFF.

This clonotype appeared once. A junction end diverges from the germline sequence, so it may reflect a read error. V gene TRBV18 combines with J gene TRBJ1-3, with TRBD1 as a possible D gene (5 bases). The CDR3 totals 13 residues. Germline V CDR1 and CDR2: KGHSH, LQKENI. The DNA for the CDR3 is TGTGACAGCTCACCACAGGACCGAAACACCAAATATTTT. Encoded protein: CDSSPQDRNTKYF.

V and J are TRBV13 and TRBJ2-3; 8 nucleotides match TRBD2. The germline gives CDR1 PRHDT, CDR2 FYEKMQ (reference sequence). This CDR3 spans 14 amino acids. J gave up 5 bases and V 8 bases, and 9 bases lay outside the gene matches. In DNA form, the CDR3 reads TGTGCCAGCTCGAGCGGGGGAGGTATAGATACGCAGTATTTT. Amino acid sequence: CASSSGGGIDTQYF.

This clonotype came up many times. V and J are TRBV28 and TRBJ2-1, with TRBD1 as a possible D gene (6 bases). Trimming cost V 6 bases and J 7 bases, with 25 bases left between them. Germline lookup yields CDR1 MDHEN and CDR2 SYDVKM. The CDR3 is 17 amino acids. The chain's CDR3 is CASSPTPPTGTPNEQFF. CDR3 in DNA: TGTGCCAGCAGCCCCACCCCCCCCACCGGGACACCAAATGAGCAGTTCTTC.

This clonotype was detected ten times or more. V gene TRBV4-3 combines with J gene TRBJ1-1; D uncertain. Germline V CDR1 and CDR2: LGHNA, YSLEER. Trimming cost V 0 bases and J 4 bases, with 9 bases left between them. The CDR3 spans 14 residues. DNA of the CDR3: TGCGCCAGCAGCCAAGATTGGCTGGGCACTGAAGCTTTCTTT. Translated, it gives CASSQDWLGTEAFF.

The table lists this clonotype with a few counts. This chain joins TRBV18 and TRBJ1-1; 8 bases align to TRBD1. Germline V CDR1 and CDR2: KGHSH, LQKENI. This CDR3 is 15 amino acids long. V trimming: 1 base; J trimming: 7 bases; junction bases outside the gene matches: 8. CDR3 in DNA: TGTGCCAGCTCACCACTATCGACAGGGGATGGTGAAGCTTTCTTT. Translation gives CASSPLSTGDGEAFF.

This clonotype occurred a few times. The CDR3 DNA is TGTGCCAGCAGGGGTGGGACAGGCGATGGCTACACCTTC. This translates into CASRGGTGDGYTF. V is TRBV6-6 and J is TRBJ1-2, with 8 bases that match TRBD1. The germline CDR1 and CDR2 sequences are MNHNY and SVGAGI (reference sequence). This CDR3 region has 13 residues. The V and J ends lost 6 bases and 6 bases, in that order; junction bases with no gene match: 6.

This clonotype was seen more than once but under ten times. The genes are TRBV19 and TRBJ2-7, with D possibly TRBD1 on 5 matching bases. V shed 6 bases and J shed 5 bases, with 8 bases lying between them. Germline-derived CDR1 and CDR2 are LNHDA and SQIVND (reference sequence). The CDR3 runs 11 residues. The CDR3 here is CASSQGHEQYF. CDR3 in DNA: TGTGCCAGTAGCCAGGGCCACGAGCAGTACTTC.

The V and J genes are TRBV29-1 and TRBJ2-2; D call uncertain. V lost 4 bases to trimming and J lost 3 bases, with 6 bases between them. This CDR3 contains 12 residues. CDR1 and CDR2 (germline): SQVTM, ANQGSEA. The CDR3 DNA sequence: TGCAGCGTTGGGGCCTACACCGGGGAGCTGTTTTTT. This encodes CSVGAYTGELFF.

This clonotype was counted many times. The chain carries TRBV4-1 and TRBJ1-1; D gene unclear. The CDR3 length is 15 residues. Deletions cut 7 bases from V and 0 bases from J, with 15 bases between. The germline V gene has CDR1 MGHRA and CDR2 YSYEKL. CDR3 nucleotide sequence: TGCGCCAGCACCTCCCGCGGCGGGCTGAACACTGAAGCTTTCTTT. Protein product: CASTSRGGLNTEAFF.

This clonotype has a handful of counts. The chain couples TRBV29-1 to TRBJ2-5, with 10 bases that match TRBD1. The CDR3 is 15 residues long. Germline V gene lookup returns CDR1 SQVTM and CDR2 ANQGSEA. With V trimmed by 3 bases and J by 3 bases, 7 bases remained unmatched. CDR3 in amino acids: CSVEGQGFPEETQYF. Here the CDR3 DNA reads TGCAGCGTTGAGGGACAGGGGTTCCCTGAAGAGACCCAGTACTTC. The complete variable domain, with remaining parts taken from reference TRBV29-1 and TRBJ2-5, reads SAVISQKPSRDICQRGTSLTIQCQVDSQVTMMFWYRQQPGQSLTLIATANQGSEATYESGFVIDKFPISRPNLTFSTLTVSNMSPEDSSIYLCSVEGQGFPEETQYFGPGTRLLVL.

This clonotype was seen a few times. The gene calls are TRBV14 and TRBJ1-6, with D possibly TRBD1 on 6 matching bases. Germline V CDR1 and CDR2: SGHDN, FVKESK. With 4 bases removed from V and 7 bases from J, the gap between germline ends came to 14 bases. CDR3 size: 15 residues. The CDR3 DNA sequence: TGTGCCAGCAGCCTCGGACAGCCATGGAATTCACCCCTCCACTTT. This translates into CASSLGQPWNSPLHF.

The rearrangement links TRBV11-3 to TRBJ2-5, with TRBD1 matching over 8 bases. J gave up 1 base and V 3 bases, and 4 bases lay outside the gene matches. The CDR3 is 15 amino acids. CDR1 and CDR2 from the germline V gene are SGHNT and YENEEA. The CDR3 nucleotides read TGTGCCAGCAGCTTCGGGCAGGGGGCCCAAGAGACCCAGTACTTC. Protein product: CASSFGQGAQETQYF.

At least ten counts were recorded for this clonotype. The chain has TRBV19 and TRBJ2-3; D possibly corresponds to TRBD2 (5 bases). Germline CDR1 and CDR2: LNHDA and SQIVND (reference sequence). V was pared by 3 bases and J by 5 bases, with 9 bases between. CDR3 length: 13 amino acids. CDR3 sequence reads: CASSIREGDTQYF. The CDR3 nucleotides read TGTGCCAGTAGTATCCGGGAAGGAGATACGCAGTATTTT. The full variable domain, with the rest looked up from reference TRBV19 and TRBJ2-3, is DGGITQSPKYLFRKEGQNVTLSCEQNLNHDAMYWYRQDPGQGLRLIYYSQIVNDFQKGDIAEGYSVSREKKESFPLTVTSAQKNPTAFYLCASSIREGDTQYFGPGTRLTVL.